The sequence of this TCR beta chain was determined in a study of vaccination and CD4 T cells after COVID-19 (dated by TCRdb to the early 2020s). In terms of the full investigation: Convalescent patients had a positive SARS-CoV-2 result on nasal swab PCR, and of these patients, nine had mild disease and one had severe disease. The spike-specific CD4+ TCR repertoire was compared before and after mRNA vaccination in around ten COVID-19 convalescent patients and a handful of infection-naive healthy vaccine recipients. Post-COVID blood samples were collected from convalescent patients a median of around 96 days after diagnosis, with a range of about 30 to 170 days. A few convalescent patients were sampled both early after vaccination (day 14) and late after vaccination (days 161 to 241). Post-vaccine blood samples were obtained a median of about 77 days after the second vaccine dose, with a range of roughly 12 to 250 days. Participants got two doses of the Pfizer-BioNTech BNT162b2 vaccine (n=8) or two doses of the Moderna mRNA-1273 vaccine (n=2). The convalescent cohort comprised six males and four females, including two Hispanic individuals, seven Caucasians, two Asians and one multiracial person.

CDR1 and CDR2 (MNHNS, SASEGT) derive from the germline V gene. Including cysteine and phenylalanine, the CDR3 has 17 amino acids. Only the CDR3 DNA is retained, 51 bases long and in frame from the first base. Compared with germline, V lacks 5 bases and J lacks 5 bases; bases without a gene match: 15. The sample's time point label, in plain terms: late sampling 161 to 241 days after vaccination in a few convalescent patients. Positive SARS-CoV-2 PCR tests in the convalescent patients dated from March to December 2020, before Alpha, Beta and Delta variants emerged in the United States. PBMCs were separated from whole blood using Ficoll-Paque Plus gradient centrifugation and then either used fresh or cryopreserved at -140C. Details on this clonotype: This clone's antigen is unknown. Base qualities were left out, and no much larger clone turns up one base away.

What the work shows at the level of the full study, not this receptor alone: Among convalescent patients, a median around 83% of the SARS-CoV-2-reactive clones seen after vaccination appeared only after vaccination, which suggests priming specific to the vaccine. The median count of SARS-CoV-2-reactive clonotypes went up from around 20 after infection to 30 to 40 after vaccination, although the change was not significant. The number of convalescent patients in the study was relatively small, and the study did not examine early timepoints following natural infection. Of the vaccine-specific clones found in convalescent patients, nearly all (304 of 307) were mono-reactive for SARS-CoV-2 spike instead of being cross-reactive with common cold coronaviruses.

The library came from PCR. The instrument was an Illumina iSeq 100. The authors processed their data as follows. Non-productive sequences were removed, and CDR3s that did not start with C, did not end with F or W, or were shorter than 7 amino acids were discarded. Levenshtein distances (stringdist) and unrooted phylogenetic trees (ape) in R version 3.6.1 were used to assess CDR3 homology. TCRdb reprocessed the public reads (quality trimming at Q25 with fastp, clone calling with MiXCR) and kept in-frame beta chains. Rows with a matching CDR3 protein are joined into one entry that keeps the most common DNA and genes. The V and J calls were determined by TCRdb, not by the authors. The sample has roughly 31,000 distinct CDR3 sequences on record, approximately 48% of them singletons. The top ten hold about 6% of the sample.

The chain is assembled from TRBV6-1 and TRBJ2-1; 7 nucleotides in the junction match TRBD2. The sequence was collected from a human donor who had recovered from COVID-19. This material consisted of CD4+ T cells from blood, taken about 7 months after SARS-CoV-2 vaccination. The sequence in DNA is TGTGCCAGCAGTCCGCCCCAACCGCTAGCGGATAACAATGAGCAGTTCTTC. Translated, this gives CASSPPQPLADNNEQFF.